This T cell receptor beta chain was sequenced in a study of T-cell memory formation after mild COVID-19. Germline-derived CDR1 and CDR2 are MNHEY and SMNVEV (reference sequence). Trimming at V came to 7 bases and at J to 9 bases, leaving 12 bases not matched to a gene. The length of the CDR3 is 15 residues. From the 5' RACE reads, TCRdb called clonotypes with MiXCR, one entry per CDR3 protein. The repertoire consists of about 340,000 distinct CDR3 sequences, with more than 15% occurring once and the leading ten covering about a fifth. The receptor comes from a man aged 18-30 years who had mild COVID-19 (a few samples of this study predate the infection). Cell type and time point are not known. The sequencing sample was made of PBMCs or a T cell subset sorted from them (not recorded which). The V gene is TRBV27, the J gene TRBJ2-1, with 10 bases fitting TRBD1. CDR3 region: CASKRRDRGFSEQFF. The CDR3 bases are TGTGCCAGCAAACGCCGGGACAGGGGATTTAGTGAGCAGTTCTTC.